The entry below gives a single TCR beta chain sequence along with its context. This sample is part of a study of chronic HIV infection and antiretroviral therapy. The CDR3 has 14 amino acids. V lost 5 bases to trimming and J lost 0 bases, with 11 bases between them. TCRdb recomputed calls from the 5' RACE reads with MiXCR, one row per CDR3 protein. The data contain about 38,000 distinct CDR3 sequences, 8.2% of them singletons. The rearrangement links TRBV12-3 or TRBV12-4 to TRBJ2-7; D unresolved. The TCR comes from an adult who had HIV and had not received antiretroviral therapy, or was an uninfected healthy control (not recorded which). Sequencing used peripheral blood. The CDR3 DNA reads TGTGCCAGCAGTAACTGGACGCGCTCCTACGAGCAGTACTTC. Amino acids: CASSNWTRSYEQYF.